Below are 27 T cell receptor beta chains sequenced from a single sample in a study of blood T cell repertoires in COVID-19. Data came from immunoSEQ multiplex PCR; TCRdb stores just in-frame clones and leaves some out. This sample has about 250,000 clones, with approximately 88% found just once. The material sequenced was peripheral blood. These receptors all come from a woman aged 25-40 years with COVID-19, enrolled during active disease.

The chain links TRBV11-2 to TRBJ2-7; no firm D call. The CDR3 has 14 amino acids. Looked up from germline, CDR1 is SGHAT and CDR2 is FQNNGV. V was trimmed by 0 bases and J by 1 base, leaving 7 bases between them. CDR3 nucleotide sequence: TGTGCCAGCAGCTTAGATCTATCGTCCTACGAGCAGTACTTC. The encoded protein is CASSLDLSSYEQYF.

V usage is TRBV5-1 and J usage is TRBJ1-1, with TRBD1 matching 12 bases. Losses at the gene ends were 0 bases for V and 5 bases for J; bases not matched to a gene: 11. Germline values: CDR1 SGHRS, CDR2 YFSETQ. The CDR3 runs 18 residues. The CDR3 DNA reads as TGCGCCAGCAGCTTGGCCGGGGGACAGGGGGCAGTGGGGACTGAAGCTTTCTTT. Translating gives CASSLAGGQGAVGTEAFF.

This clone was observed a single time. The chain combines TRBV7-2 with TRBJ2-7; 7 nucleotides align to TRBD2. The CDR3 consists of 14 residues. The trim removed 1 base at V and 5 bases at J, leaving 5 bases unmatched. Germline V gene sequence: CDR1 SGHTA, CDR2 FQGNSA. CDR3 coding DNA: TGTGCCAGCAGCTTAGTTCTAGCGGTGGACGAGCAGTACTTC. Protein sequence: CASSLVLAVDEQYF.

The chain recombines TRBV7-9 with TRBJ1-4; D is ambiguous. The ends were cut back, 5 bases at V and 0 bases at J, with 13 bases in the middle. The CDR3 length is 16 residues. Germline CDR1 SEHNR, CDR2 FQNEAQ (reference sequence). The chain's CDR3 is CASSAWTTATNEKLFF. CDR3 nucleotides: TGTGCCAGCAGCGCCTGGACTACCGCAACTAATGAAAAACTGTTTTTT.

Regarding this clone: Other DNA sequences of this sample code for an identical CDR3. The V and J genes are TRBV28 and TRBJ1-2; D remains ambiguous. This CDR3 has 13 residues. Trimming removed 2 bases at V and 2 bases at J, with 6 bases between. Germline CDR1 and CDR2: MDHEN and SYDVKM. Written as DNA, the CDR3 is TGTGCCAGCAGTTTACAGGAAAACTATGGCTACACCTTC. This sequence encodes CASSLQENYGYTF.

The rearrangement joins TRBV5-1 to TRBJ2-3; 9 nucleotides agree with TRBD1. With 4 bases clipped from V and 6 bases from J, the junction kept 6 bases outside the gene matches. The CDR3 covers 14 residues. CDR1 and CDR2 (germline): SGHRS, YFSETQ. The CDR3 loop reads CASSGQGRGDTQYF. The CDR3 nucleotides are TGCGCCAGCAGCGGACAGGGGCGAGGCGATACGCAGTATTTT.

The chain employs TRBV3-1 (or the pseudogene TRBV3-2) and TRBJ2-1; 7 bases are shared with TRBD2. This CDR3 has 15 residues. Per the germline V gene, CDR1 is LGHDT and CDR2 is YNNKEL (reference sequence). Trimming at V came to 6 bases and at J to 4 bases, leaving 9 bases not matched to a gene. The CDR3 reads CASSRLRESYNEQFF. The DNA for the CDR3 is TGTGCCAGCAGTCGGTTGCGGGAGAGTTACAATGAGCAGTTCTTC.

The CDR3 spells CASSSGEYGYTF. The DNA of the CDR3 is TGTGCCAGCAGCTCCGGAGAGTATGGCTACACCTTC. The chain combines TRBV7-9 with TRBJ1-2; D not certain. Germline CDR1 reads SEHNR; CDR2 reads FQNEAQ (reference sequence). The CDR3 contains 12 residues. V was cut by 4 bases and J by 5 bases, with 8 bases left in between. Complete variable domain (other parts from reference TRBV7-9 and TRBJ1-2): DTGVSQNPRHKITKRGQNVTFRCDPISEHNRLYWYRQTLGQGPEFLTYFQNEAQLEKSRLLSDRFSAERPKGSFSTLEIQRTEQGDSAMYLCASSSGEYGYTFGSGTRLTVV.

The genes are TRBV6-2 or TRBV6-3 and TRBJ1-6; D unresolved. The germline V gene encodes CDR1 MNHEY and CDR2 SVGEGT. The CDR3 is 13 amino acids. V lost 2 bases, J lost 9 bases, and 8 bases lay in between. The CDR3 spells CASSYDGLSPLHF. CDR3 nucleotides: TGTGCCAGCAGTTACGACGGACTTTCACCCCTCCACTTT.

V and J are TRBV5-1 and TRBJ1-2; D is uncertain. Deletions cut 6 bases from V and 0 bases from J, with 15 bases between. The CDR3 is made up of 15 amino acids. Germline CDR1 is SGHRS and CDR2 is YFSETQ. CDR3 protein: CASMSGLPPNYGYTF. The CDR3 DNA is TGCGCCAGCATGTCGGGTTTGCCACCTAACTATGGCTACACCTTC.

V gene TRBV5-6 combines with J gene TRBJ2-6; D remains unclear. The CDR3 sequence is 15 residues long. Germline V CDR1 and CDR2: SGHDT, YYEEEE. V was trimmed by 4 bases and J by 0 bases, leaving 8 bases between them. CDR3 DNA sequence: TGTGCCAGCAGCGTCGTTAGCTCTGGGGCCAACGTCCTGACTTTC. Translated, it gives CASSVVSSGANVLTF.

The chain recombines TRBV7-9 with TRBJ2-3; 7 positions agree with TRBD2. There are 13 residues in the CDR3. Looked up from germline, CDR1 is SEHNR and CDR2 is FQNEAQ (reference sequence). With V trimmed by 0 bases and J by 6 bases, 0 bases remained unmatched. The CDR3 region is CASSLAGGDTQYF. The CDR3 bases are TGTGCCAGCAGCTTAGCGGGAGGGGATACGCAGTATTTT.

The J gene is TRBJ1-1, the V gene TRBV12-3 or TRBV12-4; D not certain. The V and J ends lost 3 bases and 1 base respectively, with 6 bases between them. The CDR3 has 13 amino acids. The CDR3 nucleotides are TGTGCCAGCAGTTTGGCAGAGAACACTGAAGCTTTCTTT. Translating it yields CASSLAENTEAFF.

The rearrangement links TRBV6-5 to TRBJ2-2, with 7 bases lining up with TRBD1. The CDR3 spans 15 residues. Germline lookup yields CDR1 MNHEY and CDR2 SVGAGI. Losses at the gene ends were 7 bases for V and 0 bases for J; bases not matched to a gene: 5. The CDR3 DNA sequence: TGTGCCAGCACACGAGGGGGCTCGAACACCGGGGAGCTGTTTTTT. Its protein is CASTRGGSNTGELFF.

The rearrangement uses TRBV4-1 and TRBJ1-1, with 7 bases aligning to TRBD1. Germline-derived CDR1 and CDR2 are MGHRA and YSYEKL. The CDR3 consists of 16 residues. With 3 bases clipped from V and 0 bases from J, the junction kept 7 bases outside the gene matches. The CDR3 here is CASSHAGQAMNTEAFF. The CDR3 coding sequence is TGCGCCAGCAGCCACGCTGGACAGGCGATGAACACTGAAGCTTTCTTT.

V is TRBV27 and J is TRBJ1-1; the D is unclear. The CDR3 totals 16 residues. V shed 3 bases and J shed 1 base, with 15 bases lying between them. CDR1 is MNHEY, CDR2 SMNVEV, per germline (reference sequence). CDR3 loop: CASSFNRREGNTEAFF. The CDR3 DNA reads as TGTGCCAGCAGTTTCAATCGCCGGGAAGGGAACACTGAAGCTTTCTTT.

This clone showed up many times. The rearrangement uses TRBV4-1 and TRBJ2-5; 11 positions match TRBD2. This CDR3 region has 18 residues. Losses at the gene ends were 1 base for V and 2 bases for J; bases not matched to a gene: 9. CDR1 is MGHRA, CDR2 YSYEKL, per germline. CDR3 nucleotide sequence: TGCGCCAGCAGCCAAGTCAATATGGGACTAGCGGCGCAAGAGACCCAGTACTTC. This sequence encodes CASSQVNMGLAAQETQYF.

The V call is TRBV5-1, the J call TRBJ1-6; no clear D gene. The CDR3 runs 15 residues. Germline V lookup: CDR1 SGHRS, CDR2 YFSETQ. V was shortened by 0 bases and J by 3 bases, with 7 bases between the two germline ends. The CDR3 reads CASSLASDYNSPLHF. The DNA of the CDR3 is TGCGCCAGCAGCTTGGCGAGCGACTATAATTCACCCCTCCACTTT. Full variable domain (remainder filled in from reference TRBV5-1 and TRBJ1-6): KAGVTQTPRYLIKTRGQQVTLSCSPISGHRSVSWYQQTPGQGLQFLFEYFSETQRNKGNFPGRFSGRQFSNSRSEMNVSTLELGDSALYLCASSLASDYNSPLHFGNGTRLTVT.

The V and J genes are TRBV24-1 and TRBJ1-2; D unclear. V lost 1 base and J 5 bases, leaving 7 bases between the germline ends. This CDR3 spans 13 amino acids. The germline gives CDR1 KGHDR, CDR2 SFDVKD. The CDR3 loop is CATSDFGNYGYTF. CDR3 coding DNA: TGTGCCACCAGTGATTTCGGGAATTATGGCTACACCTTC.

The rearrangement joins TRBV7-6 to TRBJ2-5, with 7 bases matching TRBD1. V was pared by 5 bases and J by 2 bases, with 5 bases of the junction left unmatched. The CDR3 totals 14 residues. The germline gives CDR1 SGHVS, CDR2 FNYEAQ. CDR3 protein: CASSPRGLQETQYF. The CDR3 bases are TGTGCCAGCAGCCCAAGGGGGCTGCAAGAGACCCAGTACTTC.

This clone was counted once. V and J are TRBV9 and TRBJ2-3; TRBD2 might be the D (6 bases). This CDR3 is built from 13 residues. V was cut by 6 bases and J by 8 bases, with 16 bases left in between. The germline gives CDR1 SGDLS, CDR2 YYNGEE. The CDR3 loop reads CASTHGEVGTQYF. As DNA, the CDR3 is TGTGCCAGCACCCACGGGGAGGTGGGTACGCAGTATTTT.

The chain carries TRBV19 and TRBJ2-1, with D perhaps TRBD2 (6 bases). This CDR3 is built from 14 residues. With 5 bases removed from V and 6 bases from J, the gap between germline ends came to 14 bases. Germline CDR1 reads LNHDA; CDR2 reads SQIVND (reference sequence). The CDR3, as DNA: TGTGCCAGTAGTGCCCCACTAGCTTCCAATGAGCAGTTCTTC. Translating it yields CASSAPLASNEQFF.

The J gene is TRBJ2-1, the V gene TRBV15, with D unresolved. The length of the CDR3 is 13 residues. The germline V gene has CDR1 LNHNV and CDR2 YYDKDF (reference sequence). Trimming took off 2 bases at V and 6 bases at J, with 8 bases between the two ends. The DNA of the CDR3 is TGTGCCACCAGCAGACTACAGACCAATGAGCAGTTCTTC. This sequence encodes CATSRLQTNEQFF.

The chain joins TRBV5-4 to TRBJ2-7; tentative D call: TRBD2 (5 bases). Germline assignment: CDR1 SGHNT and CDR2 YYREEE (reference sequence). V lost 6 bases and J lost 7, with 26 bases in between. The CDR3 is 16 amino acids. CDR3 in DNA: TGTGCCAGCACCATAGTGTCCAGTACCCCTCGGAGGGAGCAGTACGTC. Translation: CASTIVSSTPRREQYV.

This chain connects TRBV19 to TRBJ2-7; 7 positions agree with TRBD2. The germline V gene encodes CDR1 LNHDA and CDR2 SQIVND (reference sequence). After removal of 1 base from V and 5 bases from J, the junction contained 5 bases not matched to a gene. The CDR3 extends over 14 amino acids. CDR3 nucleotide sequence: TGTGCCAGTAGTATAGTTGCGGGAGCTCACGAGCAGTACGTC. This sequence encodes CASSIVAGAHEQYV.

This chain uses TRBV4-2 with TRBJ1-5, with D possibly matching TRBD1 (6 bases). Germline values: CDR1 LGHNA, CDR2 YNFKEQ. Trimming removed 4 bases from V and 4 bases from J, with 26 bases in between. The CDR3 is 19 residues long. The CDR3, as DNA: TGTGCCAGCAGCCGTTCATATGCGGGGGCCCCCGGGGATAATCAGCCCCAGCATTTT. It yields the protein CASSRSYAGAPGDNQPQHF.

This rearrangement joins TRBV2 to TRBJ1-6, with D uncertain. Trimming cost V 4 bases and J 14 bases, with 12 bases left between them. The CDR3 consists of 12 residues. Germline CDR1 and CDR2: SNHLY and FYNNEI. The CDR3 DNA follows: TGTGCCAGCAGTGCCCCCCCGGGAGCCCTCCACTTT. It is translated as CASSAPPGALHF.